What follows are 18 T cell receptor beta chains derived from one specimen sequenced in a study of blood T cell repertoires in COVID-19. TCRdb's copy holds only in-frame clones and misses some; the assay was immunoSEQ multiplex PCR. The sample has tens of thousands of clones; 75% to 95% are singletons. What was sequenced was peripheral blood. The origin of the receptors is a human donor in a cohort sampled during active COVID-19.

The chain is built from TRBV5-4 and TRBJ1-2, with TRBD1 as a possible D gene (6 bases). V was trimmed by 5 bases and J by 4 bases, leaving 15 bases between them. Germline V gene data show CDR1 as SGHNT and CDR2 as YYREEE (reference sequence). The CDR3 is 14 residues long. The CDR3 reads CASRDGQLPYGYTF. The CDR3 DNA follows: TGTGCCAGCAGGGATGGACAGCTCCCCTATGGCTACACCTTC.

The genes are TRBV6-6 and TRBJ2-7; TRBD1 might be the D (6 bases). CDR3 length: 13 amino acids. The germline V gene has CDR1 MNHNY and CDR2 SVGAGI (reference sequence). Trimming removed 6 bases from V and 4 bases from J, with 13 bases in between. This CDR3 reads CASSRTETYEQYF. CDR3 bases: TGTGCCAGCAGCCGGACAGAAACGTACGAGCAGTACTTC.

The gene calls are TRBV5-1 and TRBJ1-3; D perhaps matches TRBD1 (6 bases). CDR1 is SGHRS, CDR2 YFSETQ, per germline. V lost 0 bases and J 0 bases, leaving 10 bases between the germline ends. There are 16 residues in the CDR3. CDR3 region: CASSLADSRSGNTIYF. The DNA of the CDR3 is TGCGCCAGCAGCTTGGCGGACAGCCGCTCTGGAAACACCATATATTTT.

The chain couples TRBV7-3 to TRBJ2-3; 7 bases are a match to TRBD2. The CDR3 sequence is 20 residues long. Germline loops: CDR1 SGHTA, CDR2 FQGTGA. V dropped 2 bases and J dropped 0; count of bases not matched to a gene: 17. In DNA, the CDR3 is TGTGCCAGCAGCTTATATCCTAGCGGTGCTGAAGACATTAGCACAGATACGCAGTATTTT. The encoded protein is CASSLYPSGAEDISTDTQYF.

The rearrangement links TRBV10-1 to TRBJ2-1; 10 bases agree with TRBD2. The CDR3 length is 18 residues. Germline assignment: CDR1 WNHNN and CDR2 SYGVQD (reference sequence). V shed 3 bases, J shed 8 bases, and the junction held 16 bases outside the gene matches. The CDR3 DNA reads as TGCGCCAGCAGTGATTTATATCCTAGCGGGAGCCCAGGGGATGAGCAGTTCTTC. Encoded protein: CASSDLYPSGSPGDEQFF.

The chain uses TRBV6-4 and TRBJ1-6; 7 bases map to TRBD1. CDR1 and CDR2 (germline): MRHNA, SNTAGT. The CDR3 runs to 15 residues. After removal of 0 bases from V and 7 bases from J, the junction contained 3 bases not matched to a gene. The CDR3 coding sequence is TGTGCCAGCAGTGACTCAAGGGGGCAGAATTCACCCCTCCACTTT. As protein: CASSDSRGQNSPLHF.

V is TRBV27 and J is TRBJ2-5, with 9 bases lining up with TRBD1. Unmatched junction bases numbered 10, after V lost 6 bases and J lost 2 bases. This CDR3 is built from 16 residues. The germline V gene has CDR1 MNHEY and CDR2 SMNVEV (reference sequence). The CDR3 bases are TGTGCCAGCAGAAGGGGGACAGGGATGGTACAAGAGACCCAGTACTTC. Its protein product is CASRRGTGMVQETQYF.

This rearrangement joins TRBV5-1 to TRBJ1-5, with 7 bases lining up with TRBD1. The CDR3 consists of 17 residues. The germline V gene encodes CDR1 SGHRS and CDR2 YFSETQ. Trimming took 0 bases from V and 2 from J; bases not matched to a gene: 8. CDR3 in DNA: TGCGCCAGCAGCTTGGGGCCGACAGGGAGCCGCAATCAGCCCCAGCATTTT. Encoded protein: CASSLGPTGSRNQPQHF.

This chain connects TRBV7-9 to TRBJ1-6; perhaps TRBD1 as D (6 bases). Trimming took off 4 bases at V and 3 bases at J, with 13 bases between the two ends. This CDR3 comprises 16 residues. Per the germline V gene, CDR1 is SEHNR and CDR2 is FQNEAQ (reference sequence). The CDR3, as DNA: TGTGCCAGCAGCTCGTCTTTACAGGGCTATAATTCACCCCTCCACTTT. Translation gives CASSSSLQGYNSPLHF.

J is TRBJ2-7 and V is TRBV5-1, with unresolved D. V was shortened by 0 bases and J by 0 bases, with 10 bases between the two germline ends. This CDR3 has 15 amino acids. The germline gives CDR1 SGHRS, CDR2 YFSETQ. CDR3 DNA sequence: TGCGCCAGCAGCTTGGGCAGCGTGGGCTCCTACGAGCAGTACTTC. Its translation: CASSLGSVGSYEQYF. Complete variable domain (other parts from reference TRBV5-1 and TRBJ2-7): KAGVTQTPRYLIKTRGQQVTLSCSPISGHRSVSWYQQTPGQGLQFLFEYFSETQRNKGNFPGRFSGRQFSNSRSEMNVSTLELGDSALYLCASSLGSVGSYEQYFGPGTRLTVT.

The chain recombines TRBV4-3 with TRBJ1-4, with a weak D call TRBD1 (6 bases). With 0 bases removed from V and 10 bases from J, the gap between germline ends came to 21 bases. Germline V lookup: CDR1 LGHNA, CDR2 YSLEER. The CDR3 is 17 residues long. The CDR3 here is CASSQEVATGLSRKLFF. The CDR3 DNA sequence: TGCGCCAGCAGCCAAGAGGTCGCGACAGGACTTTCCAGAAAACTGTTTTTT.

V gene TRBV7-2 combines with J gene TRBJ2-7, with 11 bases aligning to TRBD2. The CDR3 length is 14 residues. The V gene's germline CDR1 is SGHTA and CDR2 FQGNSA. V shed 5 bases and J 4 bases; nucleotides not matched to a gene: 4. CDR3 protein: CASSLTSGVYEQYF. CDR3 DNA sequence: TGTGCCAGCAGCCTGACTAGCGGGGTTTACGAGCAGTACTTC.

This rearrangement joins TRBV5-8 to TRBJ1-6; the D gene is possibly TRBD1 (6 bases). Per germline, CDR1 SGHTS and CDR2 YDEGEE. Trimming cost V 2 bases and J 2 bases, with 11 bases left between them. There are 16 residues in the CDR3. The CDR3 spells CASSFGGLAYNSPLHF. Here the CDR3 DNA reads TGTGCCAGCAGCTTCGGGGGGCTGGCCTATAATTCACCCCTCCACTTT.

V and J are TRBV2 and TRBJ2-1; TRBD1 aligns across 11 bases. Germline-derived CDR1 and CDR2 are SNHLY and FYNNEI. CDR3 length: 15 residues. V lost 6 bases to trimming and J lost 7 bases; unmatched junction nucleotides: 8. The CDR3 sequence is CASSSGQGVRNEQFF. As DNA, the CDR3 is TGTGCCAGCAGCTCGGGACAGGGGGTAAGGAATGAGCAGTTCTTC.

V is TRBV28 and J is TRBJ2-4, with a possible D match to TRBD2 (6 bases). Trimming removed 6 bases from V and 7 bases from J, with 13 bases in between. CDR1 and CDR2 (germline): MDHEN, SYDVKM. This CDR3 has 13 amino acids. Here the CDR3 reads CASRGRGRNIQYF. DNA for the CDR3: TGTGCCAGCAGAGGACGGGGGAGGAACATTCAGTACTTC.

The chain links TRBV5-6 to TRBJ1-2; D is ambiguous. Germline CDR1 is SGHDT and CDR2 is YYEEEE. Trimming shortened V by 0 bases and J by 3 bases, and 12 bases separated the two germline ends. The CDR3 totals 15 residues. The CDR3 sequence is CASSLAVVTHYGYTF. In nucleotides, the CDR3 is TGTGCCAGCAGCTTGGCCGTCGTCACTCACTATGGCTACACCTTC.

This clone has only a few counts. The chain combines TRBV7-6 with TRBJ2-1; TRBD2 is a possible D gene (5 bases). CDR3 size: 16 residues. Germline V gene data show CDR1 as SGHVS and CDR2 as FNYEAQ. The V gene lost 4 bases and the J gene lost 1 base, with 14 bases spanning the gap. The CDR3: CASSSSPQRSYNEQFF. The CDR3 DNA reads TGTGCCAGCAGCTCCTCCCCCCAGCGGTCCTACAATGAGCAGTTCTTC.

This clone was found once. V is TRBV27 and J is TRBJ2-5, with D possibly being TRBD1 (6 bases). The CDR3 has 15 amino acids. V was cut by 5 bases and J by 2 bases, with 15 bases left in between. CDR1 is MNHEY, CDR2 SMNVEV, per germline (reference sequence). CDR3 region: CASSLLGHQQETQYF. In DNA, the CDR3 is TGTGCCAGCAGTCTCCTGGGACACCAACAAGAGACCCAGTACTTC.